The next 31 T cell receptor beta chains were all read from a single sample in a study of T-cell reconstitution after alpha-beta-depleted transplantation in children. The library targeted TCRbeta and was prepared with unique molecular identifiers. TCRdb reprocessed the PCR reads via MiXCR and lists one record per CDR3 protein. The data show approximately 300,000 distinct CDR3 sequences, roughly 11% seen once. This specimen was peripheral blood, taken 180 days after TCRalphabeta/CD19-depleted stem cell transplant. Receptor source: a male patient between 2 and 15 years old who had a stem cell transplant for chronic granulomatous disease, so the T cells may come from the graft donor.

This clonotype was counted ten times or more. The chain links TRBV6-2 or TRBV6-3 to TRBJ2-7, with no clear D. CDR1 and CDR2 from the germline V gene are MNHEY and SVGEGT. The CDR3 is 14 residues long. V shed 2 bases and J shed 0 bases, with 8 bases lying between them. In nucleotides, the CDR3 is TGTGCCAGCAGTTACAGGGCCATCTCCTACGAGCAGTACTTC. Encoded protein: CASSYRAISYEQYF.

This clonotype came up many times. The rearrangement links TRBV25-1 to TRBJ2-2; D might be TRBD1 (6 bases). Between the trimmed V and J ends, which lost 7 bases and 5 bases, there was a span of 8 bases. The germline V gene encodes CDR1 MGHDK and CDR2 SYGVNS. The CDR3 runs 12 residues. DNA of the CDR3: TGTGCCAGCACCAGGGGAACCGGGGAGCTGTTTTTT. Translation: CASTRGTGELFF.

In this sample, this clonotype turned up many times. CDR3 loop: CASSYGAGLQETQYF. The CDR3 DNA reads TGTGCCAGCAGTTACGGCGCGGGACTTCAAGAGACCCAGTACTTC. The genes are TRBV6-2 or TRBV6-3 and TRBJ2-5; maybe TRBD2 (6 bases). V was shortened by 2 bases and J by 2 bases, with 12 bases between the two germline ends. The CDR3 is 15 residues long. Germline CDR1 MNHEY, CDR2 SVGEGT.

A word on this clonotype: A much larger clone is a single base away; this may be a read error. V usage is TRBV28 and J usage is TRBJ2-1; D perhaps matches TRBD2 (5 bases). The V end lost 8 bases, the J end lost 10 bases, and 15 bases lay between the germline ends. CDR3 length: 12 residues. Germline CDR1 and CDR2: MDHEN and SYDVKM. The CDR3 sequence is CASRTPGKEQFF. In DNA, the CDR3 is TGTGCCAGCCGTACGCCGGGGAAGGAGCAGTTCTTC. Combining the CDR3 with reference TRBV28 and TRBJ2-1 gives the whole variable domain DVKVTQSSRYLVKRTGEKVFLECVQDMDHENMFWYRQDPGLGLRLIYFSYDVKMKEKGDIPEGYSVSREKKERFSLILESASTNQTSMYLCASRTPGKEQFFGPGTRLTVL.

In its sample, this clonotype was seen many times. This sequence joins TRBV7-2 and TRBJ2-5; D gene uncertain. Per the germline V gene, CDR1 is SGHTA and CDR2 is FQGNSA. The CDR3 has 17 residues. Trimming took off 4 bases at V and 2 bases at J, with 20 bases between the two ends. The DNA of the CDR3 is TGTGCCAGCAGCTCAAGCATATTGACGGAACCTCAAGAGACCCAGTACTTC. This encodes CASSSSILTEPQETQYF.

This clonotype was seen a handful of times. V gene TRBV18 combines with J gene TRBJ1-2, with D possibly being TRBD1 (6 bases). This CDR3 is 16 amino acids long. Germline V gene lookup returns CDR1 KGHSH and CDR2 LQKENI. Trimming pared 3 bases from V and 14 bases from J, leaving 28 bases between. The CDR3 nucleotides read TGTGCCAGCTCACCCAAAGCCGGGGACACACCTAGTGGTTTGACCTTC. It yields the protein CASSPKAGDTPSGLTF. Looking up the rest from reference TRBV18 and TRBJ1-2 gives the full variable domain: NAGVMQNPRHLVRRRGQEARLRCSPMKGHSHVYWYRQLPEEGLKFMVYLQKENIIDESGMPKERFSAEFPKEGPSILRIQQVVRGDSAAYFCASSPKAGDTPSGLTFGSGTRLTVV.

This clonotype was recorded at least ten times. The chain joins TRBV7-8 to TRBJ2-1, with 7 bases that match TRBD2. V shed 2 bases, J shed 7 bases, and the junction held 5 bases outside the gene matches. CDR1 and CDR2 from the germline V gene are SGHVS and FQNEAQ. The CDR3 has 14 residues. The CDR3 reads CASSLQRDINEQFF. The CDR3 nucleotides are TGTGCCAGCAGCTTACAGCGGGATATAAATGAGCAGTTCTTC.

In its sample, this clonotype was seen a few times. V and J are TRBV5-5 and TRBJ2-7; 9 nucleotides match TRBD1. V shed 2 bases and J 2 bases; nucleotides not matched to a gene: 5. The CDR3 consists of 15 residues. Germline lookup yields CDR1 SGHKS and CDR2 YYEKEE (reference sequence). The CDR3 protein is CASSFRDREAYEQYF. The CDR3 DNA sequence: TGTGCCAGCAGCTTCCGGGACAGGGAGGCCTACGAGCAGTACTTC.

There are many counts of this clonotype. The V call is TRBV5-1, the J call TRBJ2-7; 7 bases are shared with TRBD2. CDR1 is SGHRS and CDR2 is YFSETQ in the germline V gene. The CDR3 consists of 14 residues. The V segment lost 5 bases and the J segment 0 bases; nucleotides outside the gene matches: 5. CDR3 protein: CASRTRLASYEQYF. CDR3 DNA: TGCGCCAGCAGAACCAGACTAGCCTCCTACGAGCAGTACTTC.

The table lists this clonotype with many counts. The rearrangement uses TRBV12-3 or TRBV12-4 and TRBJ2-5; D is unclear. The CDR3 totals 15 residues. Trimming removed 1 base from V and 2 bases from J, with 11 bases in between. CDR3 sequence reads: CASSLGVVAQETQYF. The CDR3 region has the DNA TGTGCCAGCAGTTTAGGGGTTGTGGCACAAGAGACCCAGTACTTC.

As to this clonotype: This may be a read error, as it is one base from a much larger clone. This chain links TRBV5-1 with TRBJ1-2, with unresolved D. This CDR3 spans 14 amino acids. CDR1 is SGHRS and CDR2 is YFSETQ in the germline V gene. The DNA for the CDR3 is TGCGCCAGCAGCTTAAGGGAGGCTAACTATGTCTACACCTTC. As protein: CASSLREANYVYTF.

This clonotype came up many times. The chain's CDR3 is CSEKGGTDTQYF. CDR3 nucleotide sequence: TGCAGTGAGAAAGGGGGCACAGATACGCAGTATTTT. J is TRBJ2-3 and V is TRBV20-1; maybe TRBD1 (5 bases). CDR1 and CDR2 from the germline V gene are DFQATT and SNEGSKA (reference sequence). With 7 bases removed from V and 1 base from J, the gap between germline ends came to 9 bases. The CDR3 contains 12 residues.

The sample holds many counts of this clonotype. The chain is built from TRBV5-5 and TRBJ2-7; D is uncertain. CDR1 is SGHKS, CDR2 YYEKEE, per germline (reference sequence). The CDR3 totals 15 residues. V lost 4 bases to trimming and J lost 0 bases, with 14 bases between them. CDR3 protein: CASSIMDRPSYEQYF. DNA of the CDR3: TGTGCCAGCAGCATAATGGACCGACCCTCCTACGAGCAGTACTTC.

This clonotype occurred many times. The CDR3: CAISLAGAPVFHEQYF. CDR3 nucleotides: TGTGCCATCAGCCTAGCGGGAGCGCCGGTGTTCCACGAGCAGTACTTC. The V call is TRBV10-3, the J call TRBJ2-7; 10 nucleotides line up with TRBD2. V shed 6 bases and J 5 bases; nucleotides not matched to a gene: 13. The CDR3 is 16 amino acids. Germline V gene sequence: CDR1 ENHRY, CDR2 SYGVKD.

This clonotype was seen more than once but under ten times. This sequence joins TRBV24-1 and TRBJ2-3; no clear D gene. With 4 bases removed from V and 6 bases from J, the gap between germline ends came to 22 bases. The CDR3 loop spans 17 amino acids. Germline CDR1 is KGHDR and CDR2 is SFDVKD. The chain's CDR3 is CATSDRRPGFGIDTQYF. The CDR3 nucleotides are TGTGCCACCAGTGACCGACGCCCTGGGTTTGGTATCGATACGCAGTATTTT.

A word on this clonotype: Being one base from a much bigger clone, this may be a read error. J is TRBJ1-4 and V is TRBV27; a possible D gene is TRBD1 (6 bases). CDR1 is MNHEY, CDR2 SMNVEV, per germline (reference sequence). The CDR3 totals 13 residues. With 6 bases removed from V and 8 bases from J, the gap between germline ends came to 13 bases. CDR3 sequence reads: CASSQGMMEKLFF. In DNA form, the CDR3 reads TGTGCCAGCAGCCAGGGGATGATGGAAAAACTGTTTTTT.

This clonotype has a count of ten or more. V usage is TRBV28 and J usage is TRBJ2-1; weak D call: TRBD2 (6 bases). Per germline, CDR1 MDHEN and CDR2 SYDVKM. V was clipped by 5 bases and J by 8 bases, with 22 bases between them. CDR3 size: 16 residues. CDR3 protein: CASSTTGLLNPHEQFF. CDR3 in DNA: TGTGCCAGCAGTACTACGGGACTTCTTAACCCTCATGAGCAGTTCTTC. Together with reference TRBV28 and TRBJ2-1, the CDR3 gives the full variable domain: DVKVTQSSRYLVKRTGEKVFLECVQDMDHENMFWYRQDPGLGLRLIYFSYDVKMKEKGDIPEGYSVSREKKERFSLILESASTNQTSMYLCASSTTGLLNPHEQFFGPGTRLTVL.

About this clonotype: A single base separates this from a much larger clone, so it may be a read error. This rearrangement joins TRBV7-2 to TRBJ2-1, with D unclear. This CDR3 contains 13 residues. V dropped 1 base and J dropped 5 bases, with 6 bases sitting between them. The germline gives CDR1 SGHTA, CDR2 FQGNSA. Here the CDR3 DNA reads TGTGCCAGCAGCTTAGTTGGGGACAATGAGCAGTTCTTC. Its protein product is CASSLVGDNEQFF.

This clonotype has ten or more counts. The chain combines TRBV7-2 with TRBJ2-1; D perhaps matches TRBD2 (5 bases). Germline V gene lookup returns CDR1 SGHTA and CDR2 FQGNSA. The CDR3 has 16 residues. The V gene lost 5 bases and the J gene lost 2 bases, with 16 bases spanning the gap. CDR3 in amino acids: CASSQSGPSAYNEQFF. Written as DNA, the CDR3 is TGTGCCAGCAGCCAAAGCGGCCCGAGTGCCTACAATGAGCAGTTCTTC.

Many counts were recorded for this clonotype. This rearrangement joins TRBV28 to TRBJ2-3; 8 bases fit TRBD2. This CDR3 is built from 13 residues. The germline V gene encodes CDR1 MDHEN and CDR2 SYDVKM. V was clipped by 7 bases and J by 6 bases; unmatched bases: 6. The CDR3 loop is CASTPTSGDTQYF. DNA for the CDR3: TGTGCCAGCACCCCAACTAGCGGTGATACGCAGTATTTT.

This clonotype was counted at least ten times. The chain carries TRBV29-1 and TRBJ2-1, with 15 bases that match TRBD2. The CDR3 runs to 17 residues. In germline, CDR1 is SQVTM, CDR2 ANQGSEA. Trimming cost V 2 bases and J 1 base; bases outside gene matches: 3. The CDR3: CSVEPGLAGGSYNEQFF. Written as DNA, the CDR3 is TGCAGCGTTGAACCGGGACTAGCGGGGGGTTCCTACAATGAGCAGTTCTTC.

This chain links TRBV6-5 with TRBJ1-1; 8 bases match TRBD1. V shed 4 bases, J shed 1 base, and the junction held 2 bases outside the gene matches. Looked up from germline, CDR1 is MNHEY and CDR2 is SVGAGI. The CDR3 covers 14 residues. The DNA for the CDR3 is TGTGCCAGCAGTTTCCAGGGGGCGAACACTGAAGCTTTCTTT. Encoded protein: CASSFQGANTEAFF.

In its sample, this clonotype was seen many times. The chain links TRBV15 to TRBJ1-2, with unresolved D. CDR1 is LNHNV, CDR2 YYDKDF, per germline (reference sequence). This CDR3 has 13 amino acids. V gave up 0 bases and J gave up 4 bases, with 6 bases separating them. The CDR3 DNA is TGTGCCACCAGCAGAGATCGCGTCTATGGCTACACCTTC. Its translation is CATSRDRVYGYTF.

This clonotype was seen more than once but under ten times. A much more abundant neighbour one base away suggests this may be a read error. The rearrangement joins TRBV25-1 to TRBJ2-5; D call uncertain. Germline lookup yields CDR1 MGHDK and CDR2 SYGVNS. This CDR3 spans 15 amino acids. CDR3 protein: CASSESIQLQDTQYF. CDR3 DNA: TGTGCCAGCAGTGAATCGATACAACTCCAAGATACCCAGTACTTC.

This clonotype was seen ten or more times. This sequence joins TRBV4-2 and TRBJ2-5; D perhaps matches TRBD1 (6 bases). The length of the CDR3 is 14 residues. Germline-derived CDR1 and CDR2 are LGHNA and YNFKEQ. Trimming left V 0 bases short and J 5 bases short, with 10 bases between. CDR3 coding DNA: TGTGCCAGCAGCCAAGATAGGGGGTGGGAGACCCAGTACTTC. Protein sequence: CASSQDRGWETQYF.

There are many counts of this clonotype. This CDR3 fails to terminate in the conserved phenylalanine or tryptophan, so it likely reflects a read error. The CDR3 sequence is CATSDRGASVTEAFC. The CDR3 DNA follows: TGTGCCACCAGTGATAGGGGGGCGTCGGTCACTGAAGCTTTCTGT. V is TRBV24-1 and J is TRBJ1-1; a possible D gene is TRBD1 (6 bases). The ends were cut back, 3 bases at V and 4 bases at J, with 14 bases in the middle. The CDR3 extends over 15 amino acids. Germline V gene lookup returns CDR1 KGHDR and CDR2 SFDVKD.

This clonotype was seen at least ten times. The chain couples TRBV16 to TRBJ2-3; D is undetermined. The germline V and J ends were trimmed by 2 bases and 1 base, with 10 bases remaining between them. The germline CDR1 and CDR2 sequences are KGHSY and FQNENV. This CDR3 spans 15 amino acids. CDR3 in amino acids: CASSQVADRTDTQYF. In DNA form, the CDR3 reads TGTGCCAGCAGCCAAGTTGCAGACCGCACAGATACGCAGTATTTT.

This clonotype was detected many times. This chain links TRBV29-1 with TRBJ2-7; TRBD2 agrees at 9 bases. J gave up 2 bases and V 2 bases, and 7 bases lay outside the gene matches. CDR1 SQVTM and CDR2 ANQGSEA come from the germline V gene. CDR3 length equals 15 residues. The DNA of the CDR3 is TGCAGCGTTGAAATTTTAGCGGGGGCCCCCTACGAGCAGTACTTC. As protein: CSVEILAGAPYEQYF.

This clonotype has at least ten counts. The rearrangement links TRBV20-1 to TRBJ2-5; D might be TRBD2 (6 bases). V shed 4 bases and J shed 2 bases, with 11 bases lying between them. Germline V CDR1 and CDR2: DFQATT, SNEGSKA (reference sequence). The CDR3 covers 13 residues. CDR3 bases: TGCAGTGCTATGGGACTCAGGCAAGAGACCCAGTACTTC. Its translation is CSAMGLRQETQYF.

This clonotype was counted many times. This chain connects TRBV20-1 to TRBJ2-3; D unresolved. The CDR3 runs 12 residues. Germline CDR1 reads DFQATT; CDR2 reads SNEGSKA (reference sequence). V shed 3 bases and J shed 5 bases, with 9 bases lying between them. Here the CDR3 reads CSASPRLDTQYF. The CDR3 DNA follows: TGCAGTGCTAGCCCCAGACTAGATACGCAGTATTTT.

This clonotype was recorded many times. Here the CDR3 reads CASSPGHSYEQYF. The CDR3 coding sequence is TGTGCCAGCAGCCCCGGACACTCCTACGAGCAGTACTTC. The chain uses TRBV5-6 and TRBJ2-7; the D gene is possibly TRBD1 (5 bases). This CDR3 region has 13 residues. Looked up from germline, CDR1 is SGHDT and CDR2 is YYEEEE. V was cut by 4 bases and J by 0 bases, with 8 bases left in between.